The subject of this entry is one T cell receptor (beta chain). Different DNA sequences within this sample yield the same CDR3. This sample was taken from a study of blood T cell repertoires in COVID-19. In the study overall: Some COVID-19 samples were acute and others convalescent; all came from the United States, Italy and Spain.

The germline CDR1 and CDR2 sequences are SGDLS and YYNGEE. This CDR3 is built from 16 residues. The V segment lost 0 bases and the J segment 6 bases; nucleotides outside the gene matches: 5. Each participant's cohort was designated according to participant-reported clinical history. Before being deemed recovered, Cohort 3 donors had two negative PCRs, clearance, or symptom resolution. Libraries were prepared by immunoSEQ multiplex PCR; TCRdb keeps only in-frame clonotypes and omits some of them. The sample gives 180,000 or so clones, around 80% of which show up once; over 10% is in the top ten. Specimen: PBMCs or T cells enriched from blood (not recorded which). The source of this sequence is a woman aged 60-75 years who had recovered from COVID-19. This sequence joins TRBV9 and TRBJ2-3, with 12 nucleotides matching TRBD2. The CDR3 DNA is TGTGCCAGCAGCGTAGGTCTAGCGGGAGGGACGGATACGCAGTATTTT. This codes for CASSVGLAGGTDTQYF.